This T cell receptor (beta chain) was retrieved from a study of blood T cell repertoires in COVID-19. About the study: The analysed material was cDNA or gDNA that came from T cells, B-cell-depleted T cells, or PBMCs.

This CDR3 contains 17 residues. CDR1 is SGHTS and CDR2 is YDEGEE in the germline V gene. V gave up 0 bases and J gave up 0 bases, with 13 bases separating them. The participants were between roughly 18 and 89 years old and came from under 25 US areas. The method was immunoSEQ multiplex PCR; TCRdb's version includes in-frame clones alone and lacks a portion of them. The table shows 400,000 to 500,000 clones, with about 88% occurring only once. V and J are TRBV5-8 and TRBJ1-5; tentative D call: TRBD1 (5 bases). The sequencing sample was made of PBMCs or T cells enriched from blood (not recorded which). The sequence came from a woman younger than 35 who had been exposed to COVID-19. CDR3 protein: CASSLAFGGYSNQPQHF. CDR3 DNA: TGTGCCAGCAGCTTGGCCTTCGGGGGATATAGCAATCAGCCCCAGCATTTT.